The rows below give T cell receptor beta chains drawn from one sample of a study of CD8+CD57+ T cells in acquired aplastic anemia. TCRdb used MiXCR to reprocess the reads, holding one entry per CDR3 protein. The table records about 160,000 distinct CDR3 sequences, roughly 48% of them present only once. Sequencing input: sorted CD4+, CD8+, or CD8+CD57+ T cells (not recorded which) from PBMCs. The receptors shown here come from a human donor with aplastic anemia. Each CDR3 is given with its conserved first and last residue. The D gene is left open where the match is weak. Size tells how often a clone was seen (once, few, many) or the class of an expanded clone, and some rows leave it out.

D gene,V gene,clone size,J gene,CDR3 protein,CDR3 DNA
.,TRBV19,many,TRBJ2-4,CASSRRGGTIQYF,TGTGCCAGTAGTAGAAGGGGCGGCACCATTCAGTACTTC
TRBD1,TRBV7-8,.,TRBJ2-7,CASSLVKGTVGSEQYF,TGTGCCAGCAGCTTAGTTAAGGGGACAGTGGGGAGTGAGCAGTACTTC
.,TRBV5-1,many,TRBJ2-7,CASSGDSITYEQYF,TGCGCCAGCAGCGGGGACTCAATCACGTACGAGCAGTACTTC
.,TRBV7-2,.,TRBJ1-5,CASSLGFNQPQHF,TGTGCCAGCAGCTTGGGATTCAATCAGCCCCAGCATTTT
TRBD1,TRBV10-2,.,TRBJ1-2,CASKGAQGLHYTF,TGCGCCAGCAAGGGGGCCCAGGGGTTGCACTACACCTTC
.,TRBV20-1,.,TRBJ2-7,CSARGLESRSSYEQYF,TGCAGTGCTAGAGGACTAGAGTCGCGGAGCTCCTACGAGCAGTACTTC
.,TRBV11-2,.,TRBJ2-7,CASSAPLGQINSYEQYF,TGTGCCAGCAGTGCCCCACTTGGACAGATAAATTCCTACGAGCAGTACTTC
.,TRBV6-5,many,TRBJ1-6,CASSYSMPRPLHF,TGTGCCAGCAGTTACTCGATGCCCCGACCCCTCCACTTT
TRBD1,TRBV5-1,many,TRBJ1-2,CASSPRDRDDPADGYTF,TGCGCCAGCAGCCCCCGGGACAGGGACGACCCTGCGGATGGCTACACCTTC
TRBD1,TRBV9,.,TRBJ1-2,CASSVWGQGATGYTF,TGTGCCAGCAGCGTATGGGGACAGGGGGCTACGGGCTACACCTTC
TRBD2,TRBV10-3,.,TRBJ2-1,CAINSGLADNEQFF,TGTGCCATCAACTCGGGACTAGCGGACAATGAGCAGTTCTTC
TRBD2,TRBV20-1,.,TRBJ2-3,CSAILAGGTDTQYF,TGCAGTGCCATACTAGCGGGGGGCACAGATACGCAGTATTTT
.,TRBV29-1,.,TRBJ2-3,CSVGPTRMDTQYF,TGCAGCGTTGGCCCAACCCGAATGGATACGCAGTATTTT
.,TRBV28,many,TRBJ2-1,CASRPGGALGEQFF,TGTGCCAGCAGACCAGGGGGGGCTTTGGGTGAGCAGTTCTTC
.,TRBV6-6,many,TRBJ2-5,CASSTHGETQYF,TGTGCCAGCAGTACCCATGGGGAGACCCAGTACTTC
.,TRBV7-2,.,TRBJ2-7,CASSLPGRLEQYF,TGTGCCAGCAGCTTACCGGGACGCCTCGAGCAGTACTTC
.,TRBV7-2,.,TRBJ2-5,CASQGSDQETQYF,TGTGCCAGCCAAGGATCGGACCAAGAGACCCAGTACTTC
.,TRBV20-1,.,TRBJ2-1,CSARDGGGQGALNEQFF,TGCAGTGCTAGAGATGGCGGGGGCCAGGGGGCTTTGAATGAGCAGTTCTTC
TRBD1,TRBV20-1,many,TRBJ2-3,CSAPSRGRGTDTQYF,TGCAGTGCTCCTAGCAGGGGGCGCGGCACAGATACGCAGTATTTT
.,TRBV2,once,TRBJ2-7,CASSLRQNGDEQYF,TGTGCCAGCAGCCTTAGGCAAAATGGGGACGAGCAGTACTTC
.,TRBV29-1,.,TRBJ2-7,CSVEDSGTPPYEQYF,TGCAGCGTCGAAGACAGCGGGACACCTCCCTACGAGCAGTACTTC
.,TRBV6-1,many,TRBJ1-4,CASRLSTNEKLFF,TGTGCCAGCAGGTTATCAACTAATGAAAAACTGTTTTTT
TRBD2,TRBV7-3,many,TRBJ2-5,CASSLAVGGSAVPTQYF,TGTGCCAGCAGCTTAGCGGTAGGCGGGAGTGCGGTCCCGACCCAGTACTTC
.,TRBV19,.,TRBJ1-6,CASRQQGTYNSPLHF,TGTGCCAGTAGGCAACAGGGAACCTATAATTCACCCCTCCACTTT
TRBD2,TRBV19,.,TRBJ2-2,CASSIRTSGGTGELFF,TGTGCCAGTAGTATTCGGACTAGCGGGGGCACCGGGGAGCTGTTTTTT
.,TRBV9,.,TRBJ1-1,CASSVGGSFSRNTEAFF,TGTGCCAGCAGCGTAGGAGGCAGCTTCTCAAGGAACACTGAAGCTTTCTTT
.,TRBV12-3/TRBV12-4,.,TRBJ2-1,CASNEGGGPVEQFF,TGTGCCAGCAACGAGGGGGGAGGGCCCGTTGAGCAGTTCTTC
.,TRBV11-2,.,TRBJ1-2,CASSPQADNYGYTF,TGTGCCAGCAGCCCACAGGCGGATAACTATGGCTACACCTTC
.,TRBV7-9,.,TRBJ1-5,CASSSQGKFNQPQHF,TGTGCCAGCAGCTCACAGGGAAAATTCAATCAGCCCCAGCATTTT
.,TRBV19,.,TRBJ1-2,CASSIGGGHYGYTF,TGTGCCAGTAGTATAGGAGGGGGTCACTATGGCTACACCTTC